The clone carrying this TCR beta chain was recorded only once. Antigen: not known. Primers: 60 Vbeta forward and 13 Jbeta reverse. Here immunoSEQ multiplex PCR was the method, and the copy in TCRdb shows in-frame clones only, minus some. The table shows more than 150,000 clones, with 75% to 85% occurring only once. CDR1 and CDR2 (germline): LNHDA, SQIVND (reference sequence). V was shortened by 7 bases and J by 4 bases, with 10 bases between the two germline ends. The CDR3 contains 12 residues. These data originate in a study of cytomegalovirus exposure and HLA in healthy donors. Study-wide points: Prior analysis indicated that the majority of TCR beta V segments exhibited productivity approximately 87% or approximately 30% of the time. Published work reported that the classifier diagnosed cytomegalovirus status with high specificity and sensitivity. For presence/absence analyses, sequencing depth was assumed to be roughly uniform across donors.

The clonotype was recovered from a woman aged 18 to 35 in good health and CMV-seropositive. The material sequenced was PBMCs. V is TRBV19 and J is TRBJ1-1; no firm D call. The CDR3 loop is CASMGRSTEAFF. The CDR3 DNA sequence: TGTGCCAGTATGGGGAGAAGCACTGAAGCTTTCTTT. The full variable domain, its missing parts supplied by reference TRBV19 and TRBJ1-1, is DGGITQSPKYLFRKEGQNVTLSCEQNLNHDAMYWYRQDPGQGLRLIYYSQIVNDFQKGDIAEGYSVSREKKESFPLTVTSAQKNPTAFYLCASMGRSTEAFFGQGTRLTVV.